The 23 T cell receptor beta chains presented below share a single source sample, sequenced in a study of T-cell reconstitution after alpha-beta-depleted transplantation in children. It was with unique molecular identifiers that the TCRbeta library was prepared. Each CDR3 protein gets one entry after TCRdb re-called the PCR reads with MiXCR. The sample includes 640,000 or so distinct CDR3 sequences, about 15% of them seen just once. The material sequenced was PBMCs from the stem cell graft donor, taken from the stem cell graft. These receptors were collected from a human donor who donated a stem cell graft to a child with acute myeloid leukemia.

This clonotype was counted only a few times. The rearrangement uses TRBV27 and TRBJ2-5; TRBD1 is a possible D gene (6 bases). V dropped 6 bases and J dropped 4 bases, with 21 bases sitting between them. The germline CDR1 and CDR2 sequences are MNHEY and SMNVEV (reference sequence). This CDR3 comprises 16 residues. CDR3 residues: CASSPFDRMRGETQYF. CDR3 coding DNA: TGTGCCAGCAGCCCCTTCGACAGGATGAGAGGAGAGACCCAGTACTTC.

This clonotype was detected a few times. In nucleotides, the CDR3 is TGCAGCGTTGTAGCGGGGGGCCACACAGATACGCAGTATTTT. Translating gives CSVVAGGHTDTQYF. The chain uses TRBV29-1 and TRBJ2-3, with 10 bases matching TRBD2. Germline V gene lookup returns CDR1 SQVTM and CDR2 ANQGSEA. There are 14 residues in the CDR3. The trim removed 4 bases at V and 2 bases at J, leaving 3 bases unmatched.

This clonotype was counted ten times or more. The chain has TRBV20-1 and TRBJ1-2; possibly TRBD1 for D (6 bases). The CDR3 is 12 residues long. Germline lookup yields CDR1 DFQATT and CDR2 SNEGSKA (reference sequence). Trimming removed 1 base at V and 9 bases at J, with 12 bases between. The CDR3 coding sequence is TGCAGTGCTAGAGTGGCGGGGGACAGCTACACCTTC. This encodes CSARVAGDSYTF.

This clonotype has at least ten counts. The V gene is TRBV5-1, the J gene TRBJ1-2, with TRBD1 identical over 7 bases. The CDR3 runs 14 residues. Unmatched junction bases numbered 8, after V lost 1 base and J lost 8 bases. Germline assignment: CDR1 SGHRS and CDR2 YFSETQ. In DNA form, the CDR3 reads TGCGCCAGCAGCTTGATCACAGGGGCTAGAGGCTACACCTTC. Encoded protein: CASSLITGARGYTF.

The rearrangement links TRBV3-1 to TRBJ2-1; 7 bases are a match to TRBD2. CDR1 and CDR2 (germline): LGHDT, YNNKEL (reference sequence). CDR3 size: 17 residues. The trim removed 0 bases at V and 4 bases at J, leaving 9 bases unmatched. CDR3 sequence (DNA): TGTGCCAGCAGCCAAGATCCGAATGGACTAGTATACAATGAGCAGTTCTTC. This codes for CASSQDPNGLVYNEQFF.

This clonotype turned up a few times. V and J are TRBV11-2 and TRBJ2-1, with 10 nucleotides matching TRBD1. Germline V gene lookup returns CDR1 SGHAT and CDR2 FQNNGV. CDR3 length: 18 amino acids. V gave up 1 base and J gave up 0 bases; unmatched junction bases: 6. CDR3 nucleotides: TGTGCCAGCAGCTTAGTCGGGGGACAGGGGAGCTCCTACAATGAGCAGTTCTTC. Amino acid sequence: CASSLVGGQGSSYNEQFF.

This clonotype was counted ten times or more. The J gene is TRBJ1-5, the V gene TRBV12-3 or TRBV12-4; weak D call: TRBD1 (5 bases). This CDR3 spans 15 amino acids. V was cut by 1 base and J by 6 bases, with 13 bases left in between. The CDR3 region has the DNA TGTGCCAGCAGTTTAGTTGCAGGGCACGGTCAGCCCCAGCATTTT. Translated: CASSLVAGHGQPQHF.

CDR3 loop: CASSGGQGSYEQYF. The DNA for the CDR3 is TGCGCCAGCAGCGGGGGACAGGGATCCTACGAGCAGTACTTC. V is TRBV5-1 and J is TRBJ2-7, with 9 positions matching TRBD1. The CDR3 spans 14 residues. J was trimmed by 1 base and V by 4 bases; bases with no gene match: 3. Germline V lookup: CDR1 SGHRS, CDR2 YFSETQ.

This clonotype occurred many times. The genes are TRBV20-1 and TRBJ2-1; possible D gene TRBD1, 6 bases. In germline, CDR1 is DFQATT, CDR2 SNEGSKA (reference sequence). The length of the CDR3 is 14 residues. Trimming shortened V by 6 bases and J by 5 bases, and 17 bases separated the two germline ends. CDR3 in amino acids: CSAADRLRDNEQFF. The CDR3 bases are TGCAGTGCCGCCGACAGGTTAAGAGACAATGAGCAGTTCTTC.

This clonotype was recorded once. A much larger clone differs by one base, so this may be a read error. This CDR3 reads CASSLAGAPYEQYF. In DNA form, the CDR3 reads TGTGCCAGCAGTTTGGCGGGGGCCCCCTACGAGCAGTACTTC. V gene TRBV28 combines with J gene TRBJ2-7; possible D gene TRBD2, 7 bases. V dropped 3 bases and J dropped 2 bases, with 11 bases sitting between them. The CDR3 has 14 residues. Germline CDR1 is MDHEN and CDR2 is SYDVKM.

V gene TRBV12-3 or TRBV12-4 combines with J gene TRBJ2-7; D might be TRBD1 or TRBD2, each matching 5 bases. The germline V and J ends were trimmed by 4 bases and 6 bases, with 7 bases remaining between them. The length of the CDR3 is 11 residues. For the CDR3, the DNA is TGTGCCAGCAGTTCGGGACCCGAGCAGTACTTC. This gives the protein CASSSGPEQYF.

This clonotype was found a few times. This chain joins TRBV5-1 and TRBJ1-1; 7 nucleotides align to TRBD1. The CDR3 extends over 17 amino acids. The ends lost 6 bases at V and 0 bases at J; junction bases unmatched: 14. Germline V CDR1 and CDR2: SGHRS, YFSETQ. The CDR3 here is CASTPREQGSLNTEAFF. CDR3 coding DNA: TGCGCCAGCACCCCCCGGGAACAGGGGAGCCTGAACACTGAAGCTTTCTTT.

This clonotype was detected only a few times. The chain couples TRBV5-1 to TRBJ2-1; 8 positions agree with TRBD2. Germline-derived CDR1 and CDR2 are SGHRS and YFSETQ. After removal of 4 bases from V and 2 bases from J, the junction contained 5 bases not matched to a gene. The CDR3 length is 15 residues. CDR3 in amino acids: CASSRGGLAYNEQFF. The CDR3 DNA reads as TGCGCCAGCAGCAGGGGGGGACTAGCCTACAATGAGCAGTTCTTC.

In its sample, this clonotype was seen many times. The V gene is TRBV5-5, the J gene TRBJ2-1; D uncertain. Germline V gene sequence: CDR1 SGHKS, CDR2 YYEKEE (reference sequence). The CDR3 consists of 15 residues. V lost 1 base to trimming and J lost 8 bases, with 16 bases between them. This chain's CDR3 is CASSLSPQFFDEQFF. Written as DNA, the CDR3 is TGTGCCAGCAGCTTGTCGCCCCAATTCTTTGATGAGCAGTTCTTC.

This clonotype occurred a few times. The chain joins TRBV28 to TRBJ1-6; D is unresolved. The CDR3 contains 14 residues. The germline V gene has CDR1 MDHEN and CDR2 SYDVKM. V lost 7 bases and J lost 6, with 13 bases in between. The CDR3 coding sequence is TGTGCCAGCATTTGGAGCGGATTTAATTCACCCCTCCACTTT. Translation gives CASIWSGFNSPLHF.

This clonotype was picked up many times. The rearrangement joins TRBV20-1 to TRBJ2-1; D tentatively reads TRBD1 or TRBD2 (5 bases each). V lost 5 bases and J lost 2, with 10 bases in between. The CDR3 consists of 13 residues. CDR1 is DFQATT, CDR2 SNEGSKA, per germline (reference sequence). The CDR3 region is CSALPGPYNEQFF. CDR3 in DNA: TGCAGTGCTCTTCCGGGGCCCTACAATGAGCAGTTCTTC.

The chain recombines TRBV7-9 with TRBJ1-2; weak D call: TRBD1 (6 bases). The germline gives CDR1 SEHNR, CDR2 FQNEAQ (reference sequence). There are 14 residues in the CDR3. Trimming took off 0 bases at V and 4 bases at J, with 9 bases between the two ends. CDR3: CASSLAGDTYGYTF. CDR3 DNA sequence: TGTGCCAGCAGCTTAGCCGGGGACACCTATGGCTACACCTTC.

Turning to this clonotype: A much larger clone differs from this one at a single base, so this may be a read error. The rearrangement uses TRBV4-2 and TRBJ2-3; D is tentatively TRBD1 or TRBD2 (6 bases each). From germline, CDR1 is LGHNA and CDR2 YNFKEQ. Trimming pared 1 base from V and 2 bases from J, leaving 13 bases between. The CDR3 has 16 residues. The CDR3 nucleotides are TGTGCCAGCAGCCAAGGAACGGGGGCACTCACAGATACGCAGTATTTT. Its translation is CASSQGTGALTDTQYF.

The table lists this clonotype with many counts. The chain is built from TRBV10-3 and TRBJ2-7, with 8 bases that match TRBD2. Germline assignment: CDR1 ENHRY and CDR2 SYGVKD. The ends lost 8 bases at V and 3 bases at J; junction bases unmatched: 3. The CDR3 totals 12 residues. CDR3 DNA sequence: TGTGCCATCGGGGCGGGGGGCTACGAGCAGTACGTC. Encoded protein: CAIGAGGYEQYV.

This clonotype was recorded a few times. This sequence joins TRBV5-1 and TRBJ2-1; 11 bases agree with TRBD2. Per germline, CDR1 SGHRS and CDR2 YFSETQ. CDR3 length: 16 amino acids. V shed 0 bases, J shed 6 bases, and the junction held 5 bases outside the gene matches. CDR3 amino acids: CASSLVALAGANEQFF. CDR3 DNA: TGCGCCAGCAGCTTGGTGGCACTAGCGGGGGCCAATGAGCAGTTCTTC.

This chain connects TRBV7-2 to TRBJ2-3; a weak D match, TRBD2 (7 bases). The V gene's germline CDR1 is SGHTA and CDR2 FQGNSA. This CDR3 is built from 15 residues. The V and J ends lost 1 base and 5 bases respectively, with 13 bases between them. CDR3 sequence (DNA): TGTGCCAGCAGCTTAGTCGGGGGGCATGGAGATACGCAGTATTTT. Its translation: CASSLVGGHGDTQYF.

The genes are TRBV30 and TRBJ2-7; D gene uncertain. This CDR3 has 11 amino acids. Trimming cost V 0 bases and J 7 bases, with 7 bases left between them. CDR1 and CDR2 (germline): GTSNPN, SVGIG (reference sequence). The CDR3 coding sequence is TGTGCCTGGAGTGTACCGAAAGAGCAGTACTTC. It is translated as CAWSVPKEQYF.

The chain is built from TRBV7-8 and TRBJ1-5; no definite D call. Germline V gene lookup returns CDR1 SGHVS and CDR2 FQNEAQ. V was cut by 7 bases and J by 1 base, with 26 bases left in between. The CDR3 is 19 residues long. CDR3 nucleotide sequence: TGTGCCAGCATCCAGGACTCGCTGGGAAGTGTGCGAAGCAATCAGCCCCAGCATTTT. Its protein is CASIQDSLGSVRSNQPQHF.